The clone carrying this TCR beta chain was picked up many times. Its specificity is not known. Germline trimming cut 6 bases from V and 3 bases from J; bases unmatched to any gene: 7. Germline CDR1 reads SNHLY; CDR2 reads FYNNEI. The CDR3 is 15 residues long. The sample comes from a study of CD8+ T cells in alopecia areata. The overall study: Treated patients were given 5 to 10 mg oral tofacitinib twice daily.

Points from the study as a whole: Across lesional scalp, and particularly alopecia totalis/universalis, clonality surpassed that of normal scalp. Both scalp clonality and the expanded CD8+ clones among the top 100 showed a significant decrease with tofacitinib.

Treatment here: oral pan-JAK inhibitor, 5-10 mg twice daily. Sorting of CD4+ and CD8+ T cells was performed on PBMCs. Reverse transcription of extracted RNA yielded cDNA, which provided the sequencing template. The table came from immunoSEQ multiplex PCR; TCRdb's copy has only in-frame clones and leaves some out. The sample holds 190,000 or so clones, roughly 60% seen once. The chain couples TRBV2 to TRBJ2-2; TRBD2 matches 7 bases. This receptor was taken from a human donor with alopecia areata. The sample here was CD4+ T cells sorted from blood, taken at week 24, from a patient treated with tofacitinib. The DNA of the CDR3 is TGTGCCAGCAGAGTAACTAGCGCTGACACCGGGGAGCTGTTTTTT. Translated: CASRVTSADTGELFF.